This T cell receptor beta chain was identified during a study of T cell repertoires in cytomegalovirus infection. TCRdb ran MiXCR on the reads and lists one entry per CDR3 protein. The sample has around 140,000 distinct CDR3 sequences, about 6% seen once. At least ten counts were recorded for this clonotype. This receptor was identified in a human donor in good health (CMV status not recorded). Some clones in this sample may be carry-over from other donors' samples. Material: PBMCs.

CDR3 sequence (DNA): TGTGCCAGCACCCCCGGACAGGGGGGGACCCAGTACTTC. Translating it yields CASTPGQGGTQYF. The chain uses TRBV6-5 and TRBJ2-5; 10 positions agree with TRBD1. The CDR3 contains 13 residues. The junction had 6 bases not matched to a gene; V was cut back by 7 bases and J by 7 bases. CDR1 MNHEY and CDR2 SVGAGI come from the germline V gene.